This T cell receptor (beta chain) stems from a study of T cell changes during pregnancy in multiple sclerosis. CDR1 SNHLY and CDR2 FYNNEI come from the germline V gene. CDR3 length equals 18 residues. Between the trimmed V and J ends, which lost 6 bases and 6 bases, there was a span of 27 bases. Repertoires were generated with immunoSEQ multiplex PCR, while TCRdb's copy carries only in-frame clones and drops some. This sample yields more than 35,000 clones, of which 90% to 95% are seen a single time; approximately 8.3% belongs to the top ten. The sample holds a few counts of this clone. The receptor was derived from a female donor with multiple sclerosis, enrolled in a pregnancy study. Sequenced material: CD8+ T cells from peripheral blood mononuclear cells, taken in the third trimester of pregnancy. This chain joins TRBV2 and TRBJ2-1; possible D gene TRBD1, 6 bases. CDR3 DNA sequence: TGTGCCAGCAGCGGGATCCTTACTGACAGGTTTCGGGTCAATGAGCAGTTCTTC. This translates into CASSGILTDRFRVNEQFF.